This T cell receptor (beta chain) was sequenced during a study of blood T cell repertoires in COVID-19. About the research overall: Material from acute and convalescent COVID-19 was sourced from the United States, Italy and Spain.

The V gene's germline CDR1 is PRHDT and CDR2 FYEKMQ (reference sequence). V lost 4 bases and J 8 bases, leaving 24 bases between the germline ends. CDR3 size: 17 residues. Measured with immunoSEQ multiplex PCR; TCRdb has only the in-frame clones, and not every one. The table lists 440,000 or so clones, around 89% of them singletons. The source material was peripheral blood. The clonotype comes from a woman between 40 and 50 years old with COVID-19, enrolled during active disease. J is TRBJ2-1 and V is TRBV13; TRBD2 is a possible D gene (5 bases). The CDR3 sequence is CASSSSGDLGSPDEQFF. Written as DNA, the CDR3 is TGTGCCAGCAGCTCTTCCGGGGATTTGGGTAGTCCCGATGAGCAGTTCTTC.